This T cell receptor beta chain is drawn from a study of T cell repertoires in ileal Crohn's disease. TCRdb's table, derived via immunoSEQ multiplex PCR, lists solely in-frame clones and lacks some. The sample has some 16,000 clones, roughly 83% seen once. The CDR3 loop spans 14 amino acids. Trimming took 7 bases from V and 3 from J; bases not matched to a gene: 7. Germline values: CDR1 LNHDA, CDR2 SQIVND (reference sequence). To note about this clone: Other DNA sequences in this sample translate to the same CDR3.

The sample consisted of ileal tissue. The genes are TRBV19 and TRBJ2-7; 9 bases match TRBD1. The receptor was derived from an adult with Crohn's disease. The CDR3 nucleotides read TGTGCCAGTACCCCGACAGGGGGGATCTACGAGCAGTACTTC. It translates to CASTPTGGIYEQYF.